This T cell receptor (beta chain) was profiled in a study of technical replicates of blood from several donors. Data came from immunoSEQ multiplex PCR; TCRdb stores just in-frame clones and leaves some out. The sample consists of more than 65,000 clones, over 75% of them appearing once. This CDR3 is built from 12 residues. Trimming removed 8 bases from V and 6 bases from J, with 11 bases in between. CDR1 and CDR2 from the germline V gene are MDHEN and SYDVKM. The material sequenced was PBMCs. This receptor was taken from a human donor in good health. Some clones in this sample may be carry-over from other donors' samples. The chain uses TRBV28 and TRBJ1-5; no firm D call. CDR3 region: CASRVVGQPQHF. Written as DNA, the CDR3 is TGTGCCAGCCGGGTTGTAGGTCAGCCCCAGCATTTT.